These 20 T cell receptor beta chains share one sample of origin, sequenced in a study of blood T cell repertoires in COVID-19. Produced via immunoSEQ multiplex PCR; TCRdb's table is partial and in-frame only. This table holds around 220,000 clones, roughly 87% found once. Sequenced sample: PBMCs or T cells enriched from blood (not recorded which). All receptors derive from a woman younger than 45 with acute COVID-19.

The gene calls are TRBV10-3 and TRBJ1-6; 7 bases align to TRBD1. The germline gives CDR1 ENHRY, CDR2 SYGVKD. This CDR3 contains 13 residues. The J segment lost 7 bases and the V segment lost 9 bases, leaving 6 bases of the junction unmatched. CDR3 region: CAIRQGMNSPLHF. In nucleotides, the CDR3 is TGTGCCATTAGACAGGGTATGAATTCACCCCTCCACTTT.

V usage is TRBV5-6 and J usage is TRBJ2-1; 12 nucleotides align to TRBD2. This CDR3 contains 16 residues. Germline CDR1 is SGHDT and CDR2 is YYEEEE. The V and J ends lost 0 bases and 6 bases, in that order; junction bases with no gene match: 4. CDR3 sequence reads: CASSLGTSGIFNEQFF. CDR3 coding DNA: TGTGCCAGCAGCTTGGGGACTAGCGGGATATTCAATGAGCAGTTCTTC.

CDR3 region: CASSPLARNTGELFF. CDR3 DNA: TGTGCCAGCTCACCCCTAGCGAGGAACACCGGGGAGCTGTTTTTT. The chain carries TRBV18 and TRBJ2-2; D is possibly TRBD2 (6 bases). The CDR3 has 15 residues. Germline V gene sequence: CDR1 KGHSH, CDR2 LQKENI. Trimming removed 3 bases at V and 1 base at J, with 9 bases between.

The CDR3: CSVRTGGINTDTQYF. In DNA form, the CDR3 reads TGCAGCGTCCGTACAGGGGGCATCAACACAGATACGCAGTATTTT. V usage is TRBV29-1 and J usage is TRBJ2-3; 9 nucleotides align to TRBD1. The CDR3 is 15 residues long. CDR1 is SQVTM and CDR2 is ANQGSEA in the germline V gene. Germline trimming cut 6 bases from V and 2 bases from J; bases unmatched to any gene: 9.

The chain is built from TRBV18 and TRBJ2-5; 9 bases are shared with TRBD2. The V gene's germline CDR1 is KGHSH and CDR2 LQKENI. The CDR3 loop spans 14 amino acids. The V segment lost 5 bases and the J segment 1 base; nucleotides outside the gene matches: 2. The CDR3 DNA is TGTGCCAGCTCATCGACTAGCGGCCAAGAGACCCAGTACTTC. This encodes CASSSTSGQETQYF.

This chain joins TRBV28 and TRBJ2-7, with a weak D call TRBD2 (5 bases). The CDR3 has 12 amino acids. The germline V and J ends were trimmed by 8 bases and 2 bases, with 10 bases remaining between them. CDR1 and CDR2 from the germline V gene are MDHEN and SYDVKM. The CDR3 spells CASEDGTYEQYF. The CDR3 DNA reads TGTGCCAGCGAAGACGGGACCTACGAGCAGTACTTC.

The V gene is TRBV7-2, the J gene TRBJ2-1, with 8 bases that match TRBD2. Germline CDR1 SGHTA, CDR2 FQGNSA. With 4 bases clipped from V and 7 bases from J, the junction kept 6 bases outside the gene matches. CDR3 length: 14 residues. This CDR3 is CASSSGGQVNEQFF. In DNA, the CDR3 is TGTGCCAGCAGCTCGGGGGGGCAGGTAAATGAGCAGTTCTTC.

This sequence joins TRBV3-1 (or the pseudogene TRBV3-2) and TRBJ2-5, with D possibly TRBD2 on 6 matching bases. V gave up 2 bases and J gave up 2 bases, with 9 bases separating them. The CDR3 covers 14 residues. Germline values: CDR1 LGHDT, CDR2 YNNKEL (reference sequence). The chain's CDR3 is CASSQSSAQETQYF. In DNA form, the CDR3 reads TGTGCCAGCAGCCAATCTAGCGCGCAAGAGACCCAGTACTTC.

CDR3 nucleotide sequence: TGTGCCAGCAGCTTACAGGGCCCAGAAAACATTCAGTACTTC. Amino acid sequence: CASSLQGPENIQYF. The J gene is TRBJ2-4, the V gene TRBV5-4; a weak D match, TRBD1 (6 bases). Germline-derived CDR1 and CDR2 are SGHNT and YYREEE (reference sequence). CDR3 length: 14 residues. V was clipped by 2 bases and J by 5 bases, with 11 bases between them.

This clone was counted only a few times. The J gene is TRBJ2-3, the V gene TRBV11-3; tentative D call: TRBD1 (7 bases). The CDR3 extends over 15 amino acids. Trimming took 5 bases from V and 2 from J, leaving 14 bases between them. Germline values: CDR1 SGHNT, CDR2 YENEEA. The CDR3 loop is CASSPGGGPTDTQYF. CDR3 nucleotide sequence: TGTGCCAGCAGCCCCGGAGGGGGCCCCACAGATACGCAGTATTTT.

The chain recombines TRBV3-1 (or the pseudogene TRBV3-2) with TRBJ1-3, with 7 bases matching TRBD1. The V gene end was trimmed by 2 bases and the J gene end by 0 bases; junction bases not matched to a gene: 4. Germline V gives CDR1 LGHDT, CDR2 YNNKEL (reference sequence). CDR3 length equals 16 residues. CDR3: CASSQNAGGSGNTIYF. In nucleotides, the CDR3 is TGTGCCAGCAGCCAAAACGCAGGGGGCTCTGGAAACACCATATATTTT.

The CDR3 loop is CAWIRPDITLRNTIYF. As DNA, the CDR3 is TGTGCCTGGATCCGACCCGACATTACTCTGAGAAACACCATATATTTT. The genes are TRBV30 and TRBJ1-3; no firm D call. The CDR3 consists of 16 residues. CDR1 is GTSNPN, CDR2 SVGIG, per germline (reference sequence). Trimming pared 4 bases from V and 5 bases from J, leaving 21 bases between.

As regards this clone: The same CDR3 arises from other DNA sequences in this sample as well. The CDR3 protein is CASSITGTGGNEQYF. CDR3 nucleotide sequence: TGTGCCAGTAGTATTACCGGGACAGGGGGCAACGAGCAGTACTTC. V usage is TRBV19 and J usage is TRBJ2-7, with 12 positions matching TRBD1. Germline V CDR1 and CDR2: LNHDA, SQIVND (reference sequence). CDR3 length: 15 residues. Trimming at V came to 3 bases and at J to 5 bases, leaving 5 bases not matched to a gene.

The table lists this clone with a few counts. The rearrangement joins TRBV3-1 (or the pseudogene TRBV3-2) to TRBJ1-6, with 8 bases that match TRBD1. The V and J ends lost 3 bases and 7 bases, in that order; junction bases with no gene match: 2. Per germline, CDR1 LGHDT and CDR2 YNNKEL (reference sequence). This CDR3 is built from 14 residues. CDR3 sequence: CASSQGTGNSPLHF. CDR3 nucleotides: TGTGCCAGCAGCCAGGGGACAGGAAATTCACCCCTCCACTTT.

CDR3 amino acids: CASSLGQGGNTIYF. CDR3 coding DNA: TGTGCCAGCAGCTTGGGACAGGGGGGTAACACCATATATTTT. The genes are TRBV5-4 and TRBJ1-3; TRBD1 aligns across 9 bases. The CDR3 runs 14 residues. From germline, CDR1 is SGHNT and CDR2 YYREEE (reference sequence). The trim removed 0 bases at V and 7 bases at J, leaving 2 bases unmatched.

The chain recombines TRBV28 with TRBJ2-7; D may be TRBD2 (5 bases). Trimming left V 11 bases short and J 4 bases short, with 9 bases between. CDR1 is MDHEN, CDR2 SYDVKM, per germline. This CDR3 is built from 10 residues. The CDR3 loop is CAHGGYEQYF. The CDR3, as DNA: TGTGCCCATGGAGGTTACGAGCAGTACTTC.

DNA of the CDR3: TGTGCCAGTAGTAGAACCGGGACAGGGGGTACTGGCTACACCTTC. Its translation: CASSRTGTGGTGYTF. The chain recombines TRBV19 with TRBJ1-2, with 11 bases matching TRBD1. The CDR3 length is 15 residues. V gave up 4 bases and J gave up 7 bases; unmatched junction bases: 8. Germline V gives CDR1 LNHDA, CDR2 SQIVND (reference sequence).

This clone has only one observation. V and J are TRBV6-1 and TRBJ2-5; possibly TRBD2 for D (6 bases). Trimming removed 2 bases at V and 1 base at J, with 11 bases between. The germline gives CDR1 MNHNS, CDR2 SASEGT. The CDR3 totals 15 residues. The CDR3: CASSEFGGFQETQYF. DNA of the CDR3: TGTGCCAGCAGTGAATTTGGAGGGTTCCAAGAGACCCAGTACTTC.

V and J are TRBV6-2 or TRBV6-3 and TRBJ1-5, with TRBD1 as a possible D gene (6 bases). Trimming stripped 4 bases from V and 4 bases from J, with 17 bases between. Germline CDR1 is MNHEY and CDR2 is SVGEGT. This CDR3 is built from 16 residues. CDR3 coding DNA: TGTGCCAGCAGTTTCAGGGGCACGGTGGGTAATCAGCCCCAGCATTTT. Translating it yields CASSFRGTVGNQPQHF.

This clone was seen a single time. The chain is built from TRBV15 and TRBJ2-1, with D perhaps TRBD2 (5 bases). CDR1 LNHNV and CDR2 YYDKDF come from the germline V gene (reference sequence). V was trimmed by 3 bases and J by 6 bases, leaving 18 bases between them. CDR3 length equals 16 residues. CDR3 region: CATSRRRGIIGNEQFF. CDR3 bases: TGTGCCACCAGCAGGAGGAGAGGGATAATCGGCAATGAGCAGTTCTTC.